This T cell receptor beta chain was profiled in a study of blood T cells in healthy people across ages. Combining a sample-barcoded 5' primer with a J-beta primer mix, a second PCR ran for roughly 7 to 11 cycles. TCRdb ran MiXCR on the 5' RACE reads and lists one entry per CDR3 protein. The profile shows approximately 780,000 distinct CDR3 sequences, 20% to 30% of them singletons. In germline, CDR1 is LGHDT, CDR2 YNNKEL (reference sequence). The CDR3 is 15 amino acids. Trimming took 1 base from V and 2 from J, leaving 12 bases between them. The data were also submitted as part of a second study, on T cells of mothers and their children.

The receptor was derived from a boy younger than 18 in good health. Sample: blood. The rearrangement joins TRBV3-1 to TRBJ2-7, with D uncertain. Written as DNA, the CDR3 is TGTGCCAGCAGCCAAGTCGGGCTTGCTACCTACGAGCAGTACTTC. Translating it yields CASSQVGLATYEQYF.